This TCR beta chain was observed in a study of blood T cell repertoires in COVID-19. The CDR3 has 15 residues. Unmatched junction bases numbered 5, after V lost 3 bases and J lost 5 bases. Germline V gene lookup returns CDR1 SGHRS and CDR2 YFSETQ. In the source study's methods: Cell counts per sample came from amplifying reference gene primers. Only in-frame clones appear in the TCRdb table, and some are missing; sequencing was by immunoSEQ multiplex PCR. D and trimming come from the DNA, and the V and J calls and clone size come from that table. The sample holds around 99,000 clones, approximately 90% seen once.

The gene calls are TRBV5-1 and TRBJ1-4, with 9 positions matching TRBD1. The clonotype was recovered from a human donor in a cohort sampled during active COVID-19. The specimen was peripheral blood. For the CDR3, the DNA is TGCGCCAGCAGCTGGGGACAGGGAAAGAATGAAAAACTGTTTTTT. Translating it yields CASSWGQGKNEKLFF.